This passage covers 8 T cell receptor beta chains from one sample sequenced in a study of identical twins. TCRdb redid the calling of the 5' RACE reads with MiXCR, one entry per CDR3 protein. Of a few hundred thousand distinct CDR3 sequences listed, 6.5% to 9.5% were seen once; the top ten hold roughly 2.1%. This sample was shared with a second study, whose subject was yellow fever vaccine responses in identical twins.

Sequencing was done on a sample of memory (CD45RO+) T cells sorted from blood. These receptors originate from a woman in her late teens or twenties in good health.

This clonotype has a handful of counts. The chain uses TRBV11-3 and TRBJ2-1; 15 nucleotides align to TRBD2. CDR3 size: 17 residues. Germline V gene sequence: CDR1 SGHNT, CDR2 YENEEA. With 1 base clipped from V and 4 bases from J, the junction kept 2 bases outside the gene matches. Here the CDR3 DNA reads TGTGCCAGCAGCTTAGGCGGGACTAGCGGGAGGTACAATGAGCAGTTCTTC. Encoded protein: CASSLGGTSGRYNEQFF.

The rearrangement links TRBV18 to TRBJ2-7; D is uncertain. Germline loops: CDR1 KGHSH, CDR2 LQKENI. Trimming shortened V by 2 bases and J by 1 base, and 12 bases separated the two germline ends. The CDR3 has 15 amino acids. The CDR3 nucleotides read TGTGCCAGCTCACCAGCGAATGTCCCTTCCTACGAGCAGTACTTC. Protein: CASSPANVPSYEQYF.

This clonotype was detected only a few times. The chain joins TRBV20-1 to TRBJ2-3, with 10 bases aligning to TRBD2. The V and J ends lost 1 base and 2 bases, in that order; junction bases with no gene match: 12. Germline V gene lookup returns CDR1 DFQATT and CDR2 SNEGSKA (reference sequence). The CDR3 runs 18 residues. The CDR3 sequence: CSARGLAGVPLPTDTQYF. CDR3 coding DNA: TGCAGTGCTAGAGGTCTAGCGGGAGTTCCCCTCCCCACAGATACGCAGTATTTT.

This clonotype came up many times. This rearrangement joins TRBV12-3 or TRBV12-4 to TRBJ1-1; D call uncertain. CDR3 length equals 14 residues. Between the trimmed V and J ends, which lost 5 bases and 3 bases, there was a span of 13 bases. CDR3 sequence (DNA): TGTGCCAGCAGTCTAACCCTCCGGGACACTGAAGCTTTCTTT. It translates to CASSLTLRDTEAFF.

The table lists this clonotype with many counts. The chain uses TRBV6-1 and TRBJ2-2; 12 bases are a match to TRBD2. J lost 2 bases, V lost 6 bases, and 7 bases had no gene match. The CDR3 extends over 17 amino acids. The germline V gene encodes CDR1 MNHNS and CDR2 SASEGT. The CDR3 DNA sequence: TGTGCCAGCAGCCCACTAGCGGGGGGCTCAAACACCGGGGAGCTGTTTTTT. It encodes CASSPLAGGSNTGELFF.

This clonotype occurred a few times. V and J are TRBV28 and TRBJ2-1; D is ambiguous. Germline V gene sequence: CDR1 MDHEN, CDR2 SYDVKM. The CDR3 is 15 residues long. The V end was cut by 7 bases, the J end by 0 bases, with 13 bases between. CDR3 in amino acids: CASNLPGPSYNEQFF. The CDR3 nucleotides read TGTGCCAGCAACCTACCAGGTCCCTCCTACAATGAGCAGTTCTTC.

The sample holds a few counts of this clonotype. The chain employs TRBV20-1 and TRBJ2-1; the match to TRBD2 covers 7 bases. This CDR3 region has 16 residues. V was clipped by 2 bases and J by 0 bases; unmatched bases: 7. CDR1 is DFQATT, CDR2 SNEGSKA, per germline (reference sequence). The CDR3 sequence is CSARLIAGGSYNEQFF. CDR3 sequence (DNA): TGCAGTGCTAGACTAATAGCGGGCGGCTCCTACAATGAGCAGTTCTTC.

This clonotype was counted a few times. The chain combines TRBV5-1 with TRBJ2-7, with D unresolved. Germline lookup yields CDR1 SGHRS and CDR2 YFSETQ. The CDR3 contains 14 residues. Trimming left V 3 bases short and J 0 bases short, with 10 bases between. CDR3 sequence: CASSSWASSYEQYV. CDR3 sequence (DNA): TGCGCCAGCAGCTCTTGGGCCAGCTCCTACGAGCAGTACGTC.